The sample holds a few counts of the clone carrying this TCR beta chain. Germline CDR1 and CDR2: SQVTM and ANQGSEA. The CDR3 totals 14 residues. Trimming removed 7 bases from V and 0 bases from J; junction bases left unmatched: 6. This sample stems from a study of blood T cell repertoires in COVID-19. The wider study: Sources were T cells, B-cell-depleted T cells, or PBMCs; the material itself was cDNA or gDNA.

Per the original data handling: Amplified reference gene primers provided the basis for estimating nucleated cell counts. Clones were read by immunoSEQ multiplex PCR, and TCRdb kept only the in-frame ones, dropping some. The V and J calls and the clone size are those of that table, but D and trimming were determined from the DNA. The sample consists of about 210,000 clones, roughly 79% of them appearing once. The sequence derives from a woman in her 50s with acute COVID-19. The chain combines TRBV29-1 with TRBJ2-1, with 7 bases aligning to TRBD1. Sequences were obtained from PBMCs or T cells enriched from blood (not recorded which). Here the CDR3 reads CSATTGSSYNEQFF. CDR3 coding DNA: TGCAGCGCAACGACAGGGTCCTCCTACAATGAGCAGTTCTTC.